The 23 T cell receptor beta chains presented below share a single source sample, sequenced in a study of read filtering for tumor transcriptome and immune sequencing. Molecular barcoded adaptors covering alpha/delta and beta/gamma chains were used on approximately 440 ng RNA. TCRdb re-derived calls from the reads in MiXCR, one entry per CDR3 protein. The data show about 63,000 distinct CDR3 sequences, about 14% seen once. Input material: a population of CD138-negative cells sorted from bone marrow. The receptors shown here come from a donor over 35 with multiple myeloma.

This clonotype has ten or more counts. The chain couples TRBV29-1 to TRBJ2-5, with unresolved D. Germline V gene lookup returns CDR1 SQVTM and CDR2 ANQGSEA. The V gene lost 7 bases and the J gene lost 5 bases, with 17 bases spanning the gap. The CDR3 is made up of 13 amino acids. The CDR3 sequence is CSGQGLVGETQYF. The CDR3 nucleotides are TGCAGCGGCCAAGGCTTAGTTGGGGAGACCCAGTACTTC.

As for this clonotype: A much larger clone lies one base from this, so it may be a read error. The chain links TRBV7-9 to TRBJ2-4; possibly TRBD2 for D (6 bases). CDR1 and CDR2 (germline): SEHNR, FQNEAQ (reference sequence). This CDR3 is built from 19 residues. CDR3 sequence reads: CASSQIRYDRELAKNTQYF. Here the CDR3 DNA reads TGTGCCAGCAGTCAAATCCGCTATGATCGGGAACTAGCCAAAAACACTCAGTACTTC.

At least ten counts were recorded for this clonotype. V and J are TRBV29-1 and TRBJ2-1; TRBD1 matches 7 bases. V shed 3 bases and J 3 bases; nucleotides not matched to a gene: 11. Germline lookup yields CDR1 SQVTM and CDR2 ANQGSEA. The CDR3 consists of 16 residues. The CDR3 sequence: CSVEGGRGSVYNEQFF. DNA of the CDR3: TGCAGCGTTGAGGGCGGCAGGGGGAGTGTCTACAATGAGCAGTTCTTC.

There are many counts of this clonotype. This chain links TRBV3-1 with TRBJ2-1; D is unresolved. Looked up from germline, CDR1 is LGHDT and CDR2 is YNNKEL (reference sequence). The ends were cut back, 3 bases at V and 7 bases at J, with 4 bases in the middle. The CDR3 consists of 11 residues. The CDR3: CASSQGNEQFF. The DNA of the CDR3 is TGTGCCAGCAGCCAGGGTAATGAGCAGTTCTTC.

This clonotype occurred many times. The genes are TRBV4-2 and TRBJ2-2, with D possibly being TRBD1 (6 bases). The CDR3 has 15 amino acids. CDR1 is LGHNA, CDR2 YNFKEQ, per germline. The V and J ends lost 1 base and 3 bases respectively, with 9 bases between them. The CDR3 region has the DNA TGTGCCAGCAGCCAAGTCAGGGGATACACCGGGGAGCTGTTTTTT. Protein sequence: CASSQVRGYTGELFF.

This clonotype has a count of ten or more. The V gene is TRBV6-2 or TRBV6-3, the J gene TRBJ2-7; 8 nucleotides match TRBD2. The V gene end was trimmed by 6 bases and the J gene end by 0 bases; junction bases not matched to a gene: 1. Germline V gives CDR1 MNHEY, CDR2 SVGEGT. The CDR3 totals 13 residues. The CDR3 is CASRGTSSYEQYF. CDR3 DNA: TGTGCCAGCAGAGGGACTAGCTCCTACGAGCAGTACTTC.

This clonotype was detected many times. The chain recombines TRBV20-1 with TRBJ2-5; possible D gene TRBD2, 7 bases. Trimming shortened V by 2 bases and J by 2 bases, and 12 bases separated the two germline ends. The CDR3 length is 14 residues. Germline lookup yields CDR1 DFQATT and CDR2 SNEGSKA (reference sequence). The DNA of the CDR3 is TGCAGTGCTAGACAGGGGAGGGGTCAAGAGACCCAGTACTTC. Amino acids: CSARQGRGQETQYF.

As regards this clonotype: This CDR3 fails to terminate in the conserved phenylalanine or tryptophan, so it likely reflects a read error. The CDR3 loop reads CATSSRLAVTYNEQFL. CDR3 nucleotides: TGTGCCACCAGTTCCCGGCTAGCGGTAACCTACAATGAGCAGTTCCTC. J is TRBJ2-1 and V is TRBV24-1; TRBD2 matches at 7 bases. The CDR3 has 16 residues. The V segment lost 6 bases and the J segment 2 bases; nucleotides outside the gene matches: 9. CDR1 and CDR2 from the germline V gene are KGHDR and SFDVKD.

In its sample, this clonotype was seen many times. The DNA of the CDR3 is TGTGCCAGCGCCGGTGGTAGGGGATTCTCCCCAAAGTATACGTACACAGATACGCAGTATTTT. Translation: CASAGGRGFSPKYTYTDTQYF. The rearrangement joins TRBV7-6 to TRBJ2-3; a possible D gene is TRBD1 (5 bases). Trimming removed 8 bases from V and 2 bases from J, with 35 bases in between. The CDR3 is 21 residues long. Germline V gene data show CDR1 as SGHVS and CDR2 as FNYEAQ.

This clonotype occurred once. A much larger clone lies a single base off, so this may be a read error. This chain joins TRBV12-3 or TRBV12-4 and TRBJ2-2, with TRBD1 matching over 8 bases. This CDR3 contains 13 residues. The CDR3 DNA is TGTGCCAGCAGTCCGACAGGGGCCGGGGAGCTGCTTTTT. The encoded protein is CASSPTGAGELLF.

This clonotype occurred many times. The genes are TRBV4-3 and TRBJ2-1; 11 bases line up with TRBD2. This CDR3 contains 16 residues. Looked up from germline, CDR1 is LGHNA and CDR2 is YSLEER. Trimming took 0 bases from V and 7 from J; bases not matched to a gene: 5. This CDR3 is CASSQETSGSLNEQFF. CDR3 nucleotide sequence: TGCGCCAGCAGCCAAGAAACTAGCGGGAGTCTAAATGAGCAGTTCTTC.

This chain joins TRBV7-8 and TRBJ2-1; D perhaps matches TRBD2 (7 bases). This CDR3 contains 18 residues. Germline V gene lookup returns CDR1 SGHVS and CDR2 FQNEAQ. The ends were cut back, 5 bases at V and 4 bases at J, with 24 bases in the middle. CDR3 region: CASSQRTAGLLLYNEQFF. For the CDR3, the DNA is TGTGCCAGCAGCCAGAGGACAGCGGGACTTCTCCTTTACAATGAGCAGTTCTTC. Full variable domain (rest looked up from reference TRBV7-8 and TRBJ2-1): GAGVSQSPRYKVAKRGQDVALRCDPISGHVSLFWYQQALGQGPEFLTYFQNEAQLDKSGLPSDRFFAERPEGSVSTLKIQRTQQEDSAVYLCASSQRTAGLLLYNEQFFGPGTRLTVL.

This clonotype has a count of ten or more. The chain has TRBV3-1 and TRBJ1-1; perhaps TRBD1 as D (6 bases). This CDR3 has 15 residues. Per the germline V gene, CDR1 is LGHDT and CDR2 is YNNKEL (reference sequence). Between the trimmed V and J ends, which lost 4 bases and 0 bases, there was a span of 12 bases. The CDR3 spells CASSRRGAMNTEAFF. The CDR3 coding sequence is TGTGCCAGCAGCCGACGGGGGGCTATGAACACTGAAGCTTTCTTT. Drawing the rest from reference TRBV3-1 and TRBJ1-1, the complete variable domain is DTAVSQTPKYLVTQMGNDKSIKCEQNLGHDTMYWYKQDSKKFLKIMFSYNNKELIINETVPNRFSPKSPDKAHLNLHINSLELGDSAVYFCASSRRGAMNTEAFFGQGTRLTVV.

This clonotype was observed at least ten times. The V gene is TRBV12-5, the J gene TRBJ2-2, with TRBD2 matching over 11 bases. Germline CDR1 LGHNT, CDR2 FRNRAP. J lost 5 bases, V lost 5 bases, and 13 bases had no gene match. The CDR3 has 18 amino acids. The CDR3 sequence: CASGQTRLAGLWTGELFF. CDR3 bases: TGTGCTAGTGGTCAGACCCGACTAGCGGGATTATGGACCGGGGAGCTGTTTTTT. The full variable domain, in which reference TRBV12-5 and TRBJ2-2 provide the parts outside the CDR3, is DARVTQTPRHKVTEMGQEVTMRCQPILGHNTVFWYRQTMMQGLELLAYFRNRAPLDDSGMPKDRFSAEMPDATLATLKIQPSEPRDSAVYFCASGQTRLAGLWTGELFFGEGSRLTVL.

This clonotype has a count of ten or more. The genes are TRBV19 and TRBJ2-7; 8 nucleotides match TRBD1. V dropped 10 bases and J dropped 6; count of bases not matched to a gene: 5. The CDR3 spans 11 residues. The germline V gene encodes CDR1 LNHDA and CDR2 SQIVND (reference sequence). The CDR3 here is CATQGAAEQYF. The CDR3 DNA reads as TGTGCCACCCAGGGGGCCGCCGAGCAGTACTTC. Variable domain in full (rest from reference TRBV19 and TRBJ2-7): DGGITQSPKYLFRKEGQNVTLSCEQNLNHDAMYWYRQDPGQGLRLIYYSQIVNDFQKGDIAEGYSVSREKKESFPLTVTSAQKNPTAFYLCATQGAAEQYFGPGTRLTVT.

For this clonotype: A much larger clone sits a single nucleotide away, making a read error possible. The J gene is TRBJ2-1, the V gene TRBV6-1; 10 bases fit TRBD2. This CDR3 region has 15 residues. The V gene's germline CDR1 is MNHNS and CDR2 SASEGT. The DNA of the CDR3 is TGTGCCAGCAGTGTCGAAGCGGGAGGGGAAGATGAGCAGCTCTTC. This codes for CASSVEAGGEDEQLF.

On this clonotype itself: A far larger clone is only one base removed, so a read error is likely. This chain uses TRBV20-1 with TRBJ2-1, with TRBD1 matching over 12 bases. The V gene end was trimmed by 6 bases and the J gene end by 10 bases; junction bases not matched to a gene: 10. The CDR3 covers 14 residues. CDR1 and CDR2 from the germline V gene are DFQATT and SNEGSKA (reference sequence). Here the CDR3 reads CSARGQGAAYEQFF. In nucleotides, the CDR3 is TGCAGTGCCAGGGGACAGGGGGCTGCCTACGAGCAGTTCTTC.

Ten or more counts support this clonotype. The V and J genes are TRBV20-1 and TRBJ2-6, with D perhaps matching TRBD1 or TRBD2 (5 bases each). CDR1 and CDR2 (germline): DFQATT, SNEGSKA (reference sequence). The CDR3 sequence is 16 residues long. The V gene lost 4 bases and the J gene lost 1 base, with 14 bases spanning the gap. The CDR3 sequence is CSAKIHRRSGANVLTF. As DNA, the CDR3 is TGCAGTGCTAAAATCCACAGGAGGTCTGGGGCCAACGTCCTGACTTTC.

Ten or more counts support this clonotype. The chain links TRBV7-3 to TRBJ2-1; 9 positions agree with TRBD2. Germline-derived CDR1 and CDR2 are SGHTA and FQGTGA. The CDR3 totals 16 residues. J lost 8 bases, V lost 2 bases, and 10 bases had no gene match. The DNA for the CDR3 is TGTGCCAGCAGCTTAGGGCTAGCGGGATTGGGCGATGAGCAGTTCTTC. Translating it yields CASSLGLAGLGDEQFF.

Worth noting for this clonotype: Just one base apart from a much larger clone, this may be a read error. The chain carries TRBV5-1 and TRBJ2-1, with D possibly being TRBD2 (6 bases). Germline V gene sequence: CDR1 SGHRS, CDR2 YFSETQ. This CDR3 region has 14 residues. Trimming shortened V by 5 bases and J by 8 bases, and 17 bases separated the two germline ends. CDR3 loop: CASSCGTSPDEQFF. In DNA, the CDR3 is TGCGCCAGCAGTTGCGGGACCTCCCCGGATGAGCAGTTCTTC.

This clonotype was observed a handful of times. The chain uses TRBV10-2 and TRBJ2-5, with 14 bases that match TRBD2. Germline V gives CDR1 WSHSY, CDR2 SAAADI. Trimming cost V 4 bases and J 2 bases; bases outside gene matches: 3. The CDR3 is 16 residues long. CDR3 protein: CASSVGTSGRQETQYF. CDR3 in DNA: TGCGCCAGCAGTGTGGGGACTAGCGGGAGACAAGAGACCCAGTACTTC.

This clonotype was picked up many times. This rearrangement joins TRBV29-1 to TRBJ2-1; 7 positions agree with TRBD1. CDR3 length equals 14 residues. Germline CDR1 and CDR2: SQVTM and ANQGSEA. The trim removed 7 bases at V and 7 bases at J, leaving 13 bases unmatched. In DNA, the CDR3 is TGCAGCGCCAAGGGGGCCCAGGGGCGGAATGAGCAGTTCTTC. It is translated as CSAKGAQGRNEQFF.

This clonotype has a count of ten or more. The CDR3 loop reads CSARSFLRGLGQPQHF. Here the CDR3 DNA reads TGCAGTGCTAGAAGCTTTCTCAGGGGCCTAGGTCAGCCCCAGCATTTT. The chain couples TRBV20-1 to TRBJ1-5, with D possibly being TRBD1 (6 bases). Trimming left V 2 bases short and J 6 bases short, with 20 bases between. Germline-derived CDR1 and CDR2 are DFQATT and SNEGSKA (reference sequence). This CDR3 spans 16 amino acids.